A selection of T cell receptor beta chains follows, all from one sample in a study of T cell responses to AZD1222 COVID-19 vaccine. Produced via immunoSEQ multiplex PCR; TCRdb's table is partial and in-frame only. This sample yields about 140,000 clones, of which 92% are seen a single time; 3% to 4% belongs to the top ten. This sample comprised peripheral blood, obtained 28 days after the second AZD1222 dose. These TCRs come from an adult who received the AZD1222 COVID-19 vaccine. Both conserved end residues are part of each CDR3. The D gene is left open where the match is weak. Size values are once, few and many counts, or a class for expanded clones, and some rows have none.

CDR3 DNA: TGTGCCAGCTCACGCAACCTACAGGGTGAAGGTAATTCACCCCTCCACTTT
CDR3 protein: CASSRNLQGEGNSPLHF
J gene: TRBJ1-6
D gene: NA
clone size: NA
V gene: TRBV18

CDR3 DNA: TGTGCCAGCAGTTTCAACAGATACGAGCAGTACTTC
CDR3 protein: CASSFNRYEQYF
J gene: TRBJ2-7
D gene: NA
clone size: once
V gene: TRBV28

CDR3 DNA: TGTGCCAGCTCACCAGACAGGGCCATTTCCACAGATACGCAGTATTTT
CDR3 protein: CASSPDRAISTDTQYF
J gene: TRBJ2-3
D gene: TRBD1
clone size: NA
V gene: TRBV18

CDR3 DNA: TGTGCCAGCAGCACGTACCGGGACAGGGACCTCTACGAGCAGTACTTC
CDR3 protein: CASSTYRDRDLYEQYF
J gene: TRBJ2-7
D gene: TRBD1
clone size: NA
V gene: TRBV7-9

CDR3 DNA: TGTGCCAGCAGCCAAGTGGGGGAACAGTTCTTC
CDR3 protein: CASSQVGEQFF
J gene: TRBJ2-1
D gene: NA
clone size: NA
V gene: TRBV3-1/TRBV3-2

CDR3 DNA: TGTGCCAGCAGTTCGGACGGAAGCACAGATACGCAGTATTTT
CDR3 protein: CASSSDGSTDTQYF
J gene: TRBJ2-3
D gene: NA
clone size: NA
V gene: TRBV28

CDR3 DNA: TGTGCCAGCAGTTTGCTCAGGCGATCAGCGTTCTTC
CDR3 protein: CASSLLRRSAFF
J gene: TRBJ2-1
D gene: NA
clone size: once
V gene: TRBV28

CDR3 DNA: TGTGCCAGCAGCCAAGAGGGGGCAGATGGCTACACCTTC
CDR3 protein: CASSQEGADGYTF
J gene: TRBJ1-2
D gene: NA
clone size: NA
V gene: TRBV4-2

CDR3 DNA: TGCGCCAGCAGCTTGGCCTCAGGGCCAGAGACCCAGTACTTC
CDR3 protein: CASSLASGPETQYF
J gene: TRBJ2-5
D gene: NA
clone size: NA
V gene: TRBV5-1

CDR3 DNA: TGTGCCAGCAGCTTAGCCTCCGGGACAGAGACCCAGTACTTC
CDR3 protein: CASSLASGTETQYF
J gene: TRBJ2-5
D gene: NA
clone size: few
V gene: TRBV7-9

CDR3 DNA: TGCGCCAGCAGCCAAGAGGGGCGGGGTTGGGAGACCCAGTACTTC
CDR3 protein: CASSQEGRGWETQYF
J gene: TRBJ2-5
D gene: NA
clone size: NA
V gene: TRBV4-3

CDR3 DNA: TGTGCCAGCAGCCGAGGGACAGGGAGGAATCAGCCCCAGCATTTT
CDR3 protein: CASSRGTGRNQPQHF
J gene: TRBJ1-5
D gene: TRBD1
clone size: NA
V gene: TRBV7-9

CDR3 DNA: TGTGCCTGGAGTGCAGGGGATAACTATGGCTACACCTTC
CDR3 protein: CAWSAGDNYGYTF
J gene: TRBJ1-2
D gene: NA
clone size: NA
V gene: TRBV30

CDR3 DNA: TGTGCCAGCAGCCTTTCCTTGGGGACATTTCAGCCCCAGCATTTT
CDR3 protein: CASSLSLGTFQPQHF
J gene: TRBJ1-5
D gene: NA
clone size: NA
V gene: TRBV28

CDR3 DNA: TGTGCCAGCAGCCCTGCCGGGGCCCGCTCTTACACCGGGGAGCTGTTTTTT
CDR3 protein: CASSPAGARSYTGELFF
J gene: TRBJ2-2
D gene: NA
clone size: NA
V gene: TRBV7-3

CDR3 DNA: TGTGCCAGCAGCCCAAGGGGGCGCGTCAATAATTCACCCCTCCACTTT
CDR3 protein: CASSPRGRVNNSPLHF
J gene: TRBJ1-6
D gene: TRBD1
clone size: NA
V gene: TRBV7-2

CDR3 DNA: TGTGCCAGCAGCCGCGGGGCGGCTGAAGCTTTCTTT
CDR3 protein: CASSRGAAEAFF
J gene: TRBJ1-1
D gene: NA
clone size: once
V gene: TRBV7-9

CDR3 DNA: TGTGCCAGCAGTCTAGGGGACACCGGGGAGCTGTTTTTT
CDR3 protein: CASSLGDTGELFF
J gene: TRBJ2-2
D gene: NA
clone size: NA
V gene: TRBV7-9

CDR3 DNA: TGTGCCACCAGCAGAGGCCAGGGGCTGAACACTGAAGCTTTCTTT
CDR3 protein: CATSRGQGLNTEAFF
J gene: TRBJ1-1
D gene: NA
clone size: once
V gene: TRBV15

CDR3 DNA: TGTGCCAGCACCACGTGGAGTAGCAGCAATGAGCAGTTCTTC
CDR3 protein: CASTTWSSSNEQFF
J gene: TRBJ2-1
D gene: NA
clone size: NA
V gene: TRBV27

CDR3 DNA: TGCGCCAGCAGCCCACCCGGGACTAGCGGGAGGGCGAATGAGCAGTTCTTC
CDR3 protein: CASSPPGTSGRANEQFF
J gene: TRBJ2-1
D gene: TRBD2
clone size: NA
V gene: TRBV4-3

CDR3 DNA: TGTGCCAGCAGTCCAGGGATGGGGGGCAATCAGCCCCAGCATTTT
CDR3 protein: CASSPGMGGNQPQHF
J gene: TRBJ1-5
D gene: NA
clone size: NA
V gene: TRBV27

CDR3 DNA: TGTGCCAGCTCACCACCGAATCAGGGGGCCCGCAATCAGCCCCAGCATTTT
CDR3 protein: CASSPPNQGARNQPQHF
J gene: TRBJ1-5
D gene: TRBD1
clone size: NA
V gene: TRBV18

CDR3 DNA: TGTGCCAGCAGCGGAAGTTGGACCGGGGAGCTGTTTTTT
CDR3 protein: CASSGSWTGELFF
J gene: TRBJ2-2
D gene: NA
clone size: NA
V gene: TRBV5-8

CDR3 DNA: TGTGCCAGCGGCGGGGGGCATGGCTACACCTTC
CDR3 protein: CASGGGHGYTF
J gene: TRBJ1-2
D gene: NA
clone size: NA
V gene: TRBV27

CDR3 DNA: TGTGCCAGCAGTCCGGTCACTAGCGGGAAGGGGTACGAGCAGTACTTC
CDR3 protein: CASSPVTSGKGYEQYF
J gene: TRBJ2-7
D gene: TRBD2
clone size: NA
V gene: TRBV28

CDR3 DNA: TGTGCCAGCAGTTTACGGGGGTCCCAGTACTTC
CDR3 protein: CASSLRGSQYF
J gene: TRBJ2-5
D gene: NA
clone size: NA
V gene: TRBV28

CDR3 DNA: TGTGCCAGCAGTGAGGGGACAGGGGGCGAGACCCAGTACTTC
CDR3 protein: CASSEGTGGETQYF
J gene: TRBJ2-5
D gene: TRBD1
clone size: NA
V gene: TRBV6-1

CDR3 DNA: TGTGCCAGCAGCAGAAGCAGCGGTACCTACGAGCAGTACTTC
CDR3 protein: CASSRSSGTYEQYF
J gene: TRBJ2-7
D gene: NA
clone size: NA
V gene: TRBV11-2

CDR3 DNA: TGTGCCAGCAGGGTCCCGTTCAGGACCGGGGAGCTGTTTTTT
CDR3 protein: CASRVPFRTGELFF
J gene: TRBJ2-2
D gene: NA
clone size: once
V gene: TRBV2

CDR3 DNA: TGTGCCAGCGGACAGGGGGGCCGCAATCAGCCCCAGCATTTT
CDR3 protein: CASGQGGRNQPQHF
J gene: TRBJ1-5
D gene: TRBD1
clone size: NA
V gene: TRBV28

CDR3 DNA: TGTGCCAGCAGCTTGACAGGGGGCGAGGATGAAAAACTGTTTTTT
CDR3 protein: CASSLTGGEDEKLFF
J gene: TRBJ1-4
D gene: TRBD1
clone size: NA
V gene: TRBV5-4

CDR3 DNA: TGTGCCAGCAGTCTGTCCAGGGTAAACGAGCAGTACTTC
CDR3 protein: CASSLSRVNEQYF
J gene: TRBJ2-7
D gene: NA
clone size: NA
V gene: TRBV28

CDR3 DNA: TGTGCCAGCAGTTTGACTAGCGGGAGAAAGGGCCATGAGCAGTTCTTC
CDR3 protein: CASSLTSGRKGHEQFF
J gene: TRBJ2-1
D gene: TRBD2
clone size: NA
V gene: TRBV6-2/TRBV6-3

CDR3 DNA: TGTGCAGGCGGGCGGGATGTCTCCTACAATGAGCAGTTCTTC
CDR3 protein: CAGGRDVSYNEQFF
J gene: TRBJ2-1
D gene: NA
clone size: NA
V gene: TRBV7-2

CDR3 DNA: TGTGCCAGCAGTGAAGCTAGGTCTAGCACAGATACGCAGTATTTT
CDR3 protein: CASSEARSSTDTQYF
J gene: TRBJ2-3
D gene: NA
clone size: once
V gene: TRBV6-1

CDR3 DNA: TGTGCCAGCAGCACAGACGAAACTCCCCCCACAGATACGCAGTATTTT
CDR3 protein: CASSTDETPPTDTQYF
J gene: TRBJ2-3
D gene: NA
clone size: NA
V gene: TRBV2

CDR3 DNA: TGTGCCAGCACTACTTCGGACAGGGCAAATGAAAAACTGTTTTTT
CDR3 protein: CASTTSDRANEKLFF
J gene: TRBJ1-4
D gene: TRBD1
clone size: NA
V gene: TRBV7-9

CDR3 DNA: TGTGCCAGCAGCGGGACTAGCGGCCAGAGCACGCAGTATTTT
CDR3 protein: CASSGTSGQSTQYF
J gene: TRBJ2-3
D gene: TRBD2
clone size: NA
V gene: TRBV9

CDR3 DNA: TGTGCCAGCAGTCCCGGCAACACTGAAGCTTTCTTT
CDR3 protein: CASSPGNTEAFF
J gene: TRBJ1-1
D gene: NA
clone size: NA
V gene: TRBV6-2/TRBV6-3

CDR3 DNA: TGTGCCAGCAGCTTAGTCAGGGGAGCCACCGGGGAGCTGTTTTTT
CDR3 protein: CASSLVRGATGELFF
J gene: TRBJ2-2
D gene: NA
clone size: once
V gene: TRBV7-2

CDR3 DNA: TGTGCCAGCAGACTAGACGGTCATGAAAAACTGTTTTTT
CDR3 protein: CASRLDGHEKLFF
J gene: TRBJ1-4
D gene: NA
clone size: NA
V gene: TRBV12-3/TRBV12-4

CDR3 DNA: TGTGCCAGTAGTTACCCCGGGACCAGCTACAATGAGCAGTTCTTC
CDR3 protein: CASSYPGTSYNEQFF
J gene: TRBJ2-1
D gene: NA
clone size: NA
V gene: TRBV19

CDR3 DNA: TGTGCCATCAACGGACAGGGTCTCACCTACGAGCAGTACTTC
CDR3 protein: CAINGQGLTYEQYF
J gene: TRBJ2-7
D gene: TRBD1
clone size: NA
V gene: TRBV10-3

CDR3 DNA: TGTGCCAGCAGCCCTGGAGCCCTTAGCACAGATACGCAGTATTTT
CDR3 protein: CASSPGALSTDTQYF
J gene: TRBJ2-3
D gene: NA
clone size: NA
V gene: TRBV9

CDR3 DNA: TGTGCCAGCAGCAAGTGGTTAGGGGATACTGAAGCTTTCTTT
CDR3 protein: CASSKWLGDTEAFF
J gene: TRBJ1-1
D gene: NA
clone size: NA
V gene: TRBV21-1

CDR3 DNA: TGCAGCGTTGACGGGACTAGCGGGCGGGAGACCCAGTACTTC
CDR3 protein: CSVDGTSGRETQYF
J gene: TRBJ2-5
D gene: TRBD2
clone size: NA
V gene: TRBV29-1

CDR3 DNA: TGTGCCATTGCAACATCACTGAATTCACCCCTCCACTTT
CDR3 protein: CAIATSLNSPLHF
J gene: TRBJ1-6
D gene: NA
clone size: NA
V gene: TRBV6-5

CDR3 DNA: TGTGCCAGCAGCTTAGAGAGCCACACTGAAGCTTTCTTT
CDR3 protein: CASSLESHTEAFF
J gene: TRBJ1-1
D gene: NA
clone size: NA
V gene: TRBV7-2

CDR3 DNA: TGTGCCATCAGGGTGATAGGGGTGAAAGTGGGAAGCGATTGCAATCAGCCCCAGCATTTT
CDR3 protein: CAIRVIGVKVGSDCNQPQHF
J gene: TRBJ1-5
D gene: NA
clone size: NA
V gene: TRBV21-1